The present entry profiles one T cell receptor beta chain with its context. Its antigen remains undetermined. One base away there is no much larger clone; base qualities are not given. For TCRbeta CDR3 sequencing, genomic DNA from the sorted cells was extracted using the QIAGEN DNeasy Blood and Tissue Kit. High-throughput TCRbeta CDR3 sequencing was carried out commercially through immunoSEQ, with PCR amplification with bias correction and internal controls included. On the authors' methods: Unique productive TCRbeta sequences were defined by CDR3 nucleotide sequence where primers matched, and otherwise by CDR3 amino acid sequence together with Vbeta and Jbeta genes. As a correction for sorting error, sequences shared between sorted populations at a frequency ratio of 2:1 or less were discarded, and the remaining shared sequences were assigned to the higher population. A sequence was defined as donor-reactive if the sequence was expanded at least 5-fold in CFSE-low cells compared with unstimulated cells and had a frequency of at least 0.01% in CFSE-low cells. Jensen-Shannon divergence calculated on the top 100 TCRbeta sequences ranked by frequency was used to measure repertoire divergence. For samples with multiple sequencing runs, sorting error was corrected in each run separately before the runs were combined. TCRdb carries this immuneACCESS record with in-frame sequences only. Its versions omit some clonotypes, under half of them owing to an unresolved V gene in the studies checked, with the rest unexplained. For V, J and clone size, that table is used; D and trimming come from the DNA. A total of approximately 60,000 clones appear in this sample, around 87% of them only once. 3.5% to 4% of the sample goes to the ten largest clones.

The time point tag for this specimen amounts to: 6 months after combined kidney and bone marrow transplant. The transplants used related donors along with nonmyeloablative bone marrow transplantation, and in the human trials mixed chimerism was transient. Unstimulated Tregs (CD4+CD25+CD127-), CD4+ non-Tregs (CD4+CD25-), CD4 and CD8 cells were FACS-sorted from thawed PBMCs. Patients were 4 combined kidney and bone marrow transplant recipients from the ITN036ST trial, and only these trial subjects had samples available. Healthy control blood was processed to PBMCs by Ficoll density gradient and cryopreserved, and patient PBMCs were collected before and after transplant. This specimen belongs to a study of Tregs in tolerant kidney transplant recipients (dated by TCRdb to between 2018 and 2021). In terms of the full investigation: The study applied TCRbeta sequencing to find donor-specific regulatory T cells before combined kidney and bone marrow transplantation and then followed those same cells after transplant. What the study reported, not specific to this receptor: For some patients, the PCR primers changed as time went on, which meant samples from those patients could not be compared with one another at the nucleotide level. Biological reproducibility was not directly addressed, though technical replication error appeared minimal. Donor-specific Treg expansion was found to exceed global Treg expansion in tolerant patients, suggesting antigen-driven rather than nonspecific expansion. Expanding Tregs with activated donor B cells appeared to identify the most biologically relevant and donor-specific TCRbeta repertoire. The study was limited by small patient numbers, and the findings need validation in larger populations and under other immunosuppression protocols.

The sample consisted of CD4+ T cells from blood (PBMCs), taken 6 months after the transplant. The TCR was taken from a human patient who received a combined kidney and bone marrow transplant. After a transplant, the donor of the graft may account for some T cells.

CDR3 region: CASSLAGGGNQPQHF. Read as DNA, the sequence is TGTGCCAGCAGCTTAGCAGGGGGCGGCAATCAGCCCCAGCATTTT. The sequence is built from TRBV7-8 and TRBJ1-5; 7 central nucleotides agree with TRBD1. V is cut back by 0 bases and J by 2 bases, with 1 base in the junction unmatched. CDR1 and CDR2, per the germline V gene, are SGHVS and FQNEAQ. The CDR3 starts with the cysteine, ends with the phenylalanine, and has 15 residues. Solely the CDR3 DNA is kept, with 45 bases framed from the first base.